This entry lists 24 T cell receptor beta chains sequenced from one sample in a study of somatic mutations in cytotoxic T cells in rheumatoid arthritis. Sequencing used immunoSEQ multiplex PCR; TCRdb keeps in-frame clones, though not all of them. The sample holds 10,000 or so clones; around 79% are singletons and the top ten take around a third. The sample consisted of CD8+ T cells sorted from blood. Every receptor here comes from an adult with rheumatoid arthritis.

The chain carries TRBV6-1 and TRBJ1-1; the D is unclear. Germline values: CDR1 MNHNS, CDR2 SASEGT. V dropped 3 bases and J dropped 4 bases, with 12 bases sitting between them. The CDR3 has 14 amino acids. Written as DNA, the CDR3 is TGTGCCAGCAGTGAGCACGGGGAGAGCACTGAAGCTTTCTTT. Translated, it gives CASSEHGESTEAFF.

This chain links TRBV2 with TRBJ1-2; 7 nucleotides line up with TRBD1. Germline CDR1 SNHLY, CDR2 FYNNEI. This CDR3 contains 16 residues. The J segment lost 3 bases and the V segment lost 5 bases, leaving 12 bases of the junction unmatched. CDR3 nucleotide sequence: TGTGCCAGCAGTTCTTTACTGACAGGGCAGGACTATGGCTACACCTTC. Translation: CASSSLLTGQDYGYTF.

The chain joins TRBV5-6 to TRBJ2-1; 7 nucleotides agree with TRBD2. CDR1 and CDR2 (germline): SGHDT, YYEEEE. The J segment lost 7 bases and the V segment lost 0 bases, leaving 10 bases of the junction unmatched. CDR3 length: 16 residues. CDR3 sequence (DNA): TGTGCCAGCAGCTTGGGTCCGGGAGGATGGGAGAATGAGCAGTTCTTC. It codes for CASSLGPGGWENEQFF.

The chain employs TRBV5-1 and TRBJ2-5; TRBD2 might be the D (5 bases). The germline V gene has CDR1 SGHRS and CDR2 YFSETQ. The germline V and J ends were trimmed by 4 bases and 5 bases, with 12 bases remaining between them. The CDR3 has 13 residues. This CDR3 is CASSLALGETQYF. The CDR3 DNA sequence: TGCGCCAGCAGCCTCGCACTAGGGGAGACCCAGTACTTC.

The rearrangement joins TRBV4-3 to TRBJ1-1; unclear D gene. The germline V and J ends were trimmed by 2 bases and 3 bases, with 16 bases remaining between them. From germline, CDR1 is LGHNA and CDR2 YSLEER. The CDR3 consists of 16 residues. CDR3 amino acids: CASSQTLPQLDTEAFF. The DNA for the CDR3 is TGCGCCAGCAGCCAAACTTTACCGCAGTTGGACACTGAAGCTTTCTTT.

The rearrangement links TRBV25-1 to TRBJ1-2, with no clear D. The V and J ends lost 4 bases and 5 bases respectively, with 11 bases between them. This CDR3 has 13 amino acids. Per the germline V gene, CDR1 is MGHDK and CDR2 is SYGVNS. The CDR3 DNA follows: TGTGCCAGCAGTGCTCCCAGGAGGTATGGCTACACCTTC. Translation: CASSAPRRYGYTF.

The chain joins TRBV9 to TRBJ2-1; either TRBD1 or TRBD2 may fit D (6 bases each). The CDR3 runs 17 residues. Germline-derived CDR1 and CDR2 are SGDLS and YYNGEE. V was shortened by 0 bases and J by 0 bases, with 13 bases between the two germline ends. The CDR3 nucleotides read TGTGCCAGCAGCGTAGCCGGGGGCTCAAGCTCCTACAATGAGCAGTTCTTC. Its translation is CASSVAGGSSSYNEQFF.

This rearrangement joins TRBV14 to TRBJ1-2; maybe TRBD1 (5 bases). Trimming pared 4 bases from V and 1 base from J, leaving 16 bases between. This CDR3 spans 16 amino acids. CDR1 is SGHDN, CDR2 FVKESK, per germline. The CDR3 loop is CASSRTGTEHNYGYTF. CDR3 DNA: TGTGCCAGCAGCCGAACCGGGACCGAACATAACTATGGCTACACCTTC.

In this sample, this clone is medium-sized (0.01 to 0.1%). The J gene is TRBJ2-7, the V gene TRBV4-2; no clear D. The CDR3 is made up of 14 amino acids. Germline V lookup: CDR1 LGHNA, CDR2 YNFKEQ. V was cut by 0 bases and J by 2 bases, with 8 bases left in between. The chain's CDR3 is CASSQDGRTYEQYF. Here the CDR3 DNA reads TGTGCCAGCAGCCAAGATGGTCGGACCTACGAGCAGTACTTC.

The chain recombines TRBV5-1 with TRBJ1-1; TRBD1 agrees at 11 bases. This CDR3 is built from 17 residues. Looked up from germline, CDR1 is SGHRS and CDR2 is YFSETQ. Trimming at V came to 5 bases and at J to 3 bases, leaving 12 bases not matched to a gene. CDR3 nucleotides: TGCGCCAGCAGTTCGAAGCGGGACAGGGGGAGAGACACTGAAGCTTTCTTT. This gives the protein CASSSKRDRGRDTEAFF.

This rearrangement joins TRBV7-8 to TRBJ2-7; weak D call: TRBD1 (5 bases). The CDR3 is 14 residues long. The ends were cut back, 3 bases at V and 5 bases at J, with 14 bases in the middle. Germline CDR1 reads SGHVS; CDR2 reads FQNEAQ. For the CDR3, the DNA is TGTGCCAGCAGCTTTGGGGCAGGTTTCAACGAGCAGTACTTC. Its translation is CASSFGAGFNEQYF.

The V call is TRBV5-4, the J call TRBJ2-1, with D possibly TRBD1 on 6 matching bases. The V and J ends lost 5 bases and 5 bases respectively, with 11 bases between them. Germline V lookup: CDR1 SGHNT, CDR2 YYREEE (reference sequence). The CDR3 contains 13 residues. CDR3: CASSSQGDNEQFF. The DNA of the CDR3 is TGTGCCAGCAGTTCACAGGGAGACAATGAGCAGTTCTTC. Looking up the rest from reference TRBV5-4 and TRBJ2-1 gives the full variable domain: ETGVTQSPTHLIKTRGQQVTLRCSSQSGHNTVSWYQQALGQGPQFIFQYYREEENGRGNFPPRFSGLQFPNYSSELNVNALELDDSALYLCASSSQGDNEQFFGPGTRLTVL.

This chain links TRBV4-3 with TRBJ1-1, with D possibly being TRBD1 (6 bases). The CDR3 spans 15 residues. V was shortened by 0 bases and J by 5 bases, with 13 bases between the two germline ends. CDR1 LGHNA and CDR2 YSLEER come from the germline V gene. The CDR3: CASSQEDRVTTEAFF. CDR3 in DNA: TGCGCCAGCAGCCAAGAGGACAGAGTTACGACTGAAGCTTTCTTT.

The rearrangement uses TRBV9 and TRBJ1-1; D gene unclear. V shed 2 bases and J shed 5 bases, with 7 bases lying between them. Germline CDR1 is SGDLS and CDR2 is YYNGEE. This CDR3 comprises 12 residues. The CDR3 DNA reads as TGTGCCAGCAGCGTGGTAGAGACTGAAGCTTTCTTT. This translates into CASSVVETEAFF.

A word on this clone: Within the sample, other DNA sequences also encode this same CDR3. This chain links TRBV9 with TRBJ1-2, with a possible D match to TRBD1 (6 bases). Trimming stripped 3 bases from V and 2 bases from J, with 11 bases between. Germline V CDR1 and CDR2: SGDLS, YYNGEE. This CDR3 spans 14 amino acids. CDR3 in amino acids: CASSATGLNYGYTF. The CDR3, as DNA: TGTGCCAGCAGCGCGACAGGACTAAACTATGGCTACACCTTC. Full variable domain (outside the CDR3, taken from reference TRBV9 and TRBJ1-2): DSGVTQTPKHLITATGQRVTLRCSPRSGDLSVYWYQQSLDQGLQFLIQYYNGEERAKGNILERFSAQQFPDLHSELNLSSLELGDSALYFCASSATGLNYGYTFGSGTRLTVV.

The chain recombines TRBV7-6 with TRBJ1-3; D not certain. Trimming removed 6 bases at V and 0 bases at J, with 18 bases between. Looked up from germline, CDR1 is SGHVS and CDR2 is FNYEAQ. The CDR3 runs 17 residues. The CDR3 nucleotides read TGTGCCAGCAGTTTCTTTACGGCCTCAAGCTCTGGAAACACCATATATTTT. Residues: CASSFFTASSSGNTIYF. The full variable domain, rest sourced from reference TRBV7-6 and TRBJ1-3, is GAGVSQSPRYKVTKRGQDVALRCDPISGHVSLYWYRQALGQGPEFLTYFNYEAQQDKSGLPNDRFSAERPEGSISTLTIQRTEQRDSAMYRCASSFFTASSSGNTIYFGEGSWLTVV.

The DNA for the CDR3 is TGTGCCACCAGCAGTGGGGGGGCCCTTAGCAATCAGCCCCAGCATTTT. This gives the protein CATSSGGALSNQPQHF. The chain uses TRBV15 and TRBJ1-5; D is possibly TRBD1 (6 bases). This CDR3 spans 16 amino acids. Trimming cost V 3 bases and J 0 bases, with 12 bases left between them. Looked up from germline, CDR1 is LNHNV and CDR2 is YYDKDF (reference sequence).

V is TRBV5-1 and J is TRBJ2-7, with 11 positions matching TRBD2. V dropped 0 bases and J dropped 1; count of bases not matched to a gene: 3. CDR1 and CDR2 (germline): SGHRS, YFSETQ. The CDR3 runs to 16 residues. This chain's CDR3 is CASSLARLAGSYEQYF. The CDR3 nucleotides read TGCGCCAGCAGCTTGGCCAGACTAGCGGGGTCCTACGAGCAGTACTTC.

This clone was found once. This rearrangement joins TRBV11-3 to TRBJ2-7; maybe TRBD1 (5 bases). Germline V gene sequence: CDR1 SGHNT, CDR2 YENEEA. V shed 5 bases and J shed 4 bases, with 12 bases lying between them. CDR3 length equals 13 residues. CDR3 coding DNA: TGTGCCAGCAGCCCCGGACATCTATACGAGCAGTACTTC. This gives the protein CASSPGHLYEQYF.

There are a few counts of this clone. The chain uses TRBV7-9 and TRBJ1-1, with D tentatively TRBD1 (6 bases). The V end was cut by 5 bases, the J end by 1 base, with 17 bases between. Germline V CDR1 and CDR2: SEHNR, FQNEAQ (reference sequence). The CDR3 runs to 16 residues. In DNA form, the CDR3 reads TGTGCCAGCAGCCTGACCGGGGGCTTGGGGAACACTGAAGCTTTCTTT. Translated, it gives CASSLTGGLGNTEAFF.

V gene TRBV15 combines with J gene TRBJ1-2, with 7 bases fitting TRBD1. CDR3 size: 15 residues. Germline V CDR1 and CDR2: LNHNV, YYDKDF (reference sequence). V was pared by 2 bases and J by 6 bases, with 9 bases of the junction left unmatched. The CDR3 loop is CATSRSRGRAHGYTF. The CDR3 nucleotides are TGTGCCACCAGCAGATCTAGGGGGCGGGCGCATGGCTACACCTTC.

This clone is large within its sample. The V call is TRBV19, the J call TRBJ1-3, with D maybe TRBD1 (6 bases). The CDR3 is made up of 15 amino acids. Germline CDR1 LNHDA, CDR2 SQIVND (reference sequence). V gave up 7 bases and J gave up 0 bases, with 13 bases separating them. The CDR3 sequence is CASIPGDFSGNTIYF. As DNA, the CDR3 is TGTGCCAGTATCCCAGGGGACTTCTCTGGAAACACCATATATTTT.

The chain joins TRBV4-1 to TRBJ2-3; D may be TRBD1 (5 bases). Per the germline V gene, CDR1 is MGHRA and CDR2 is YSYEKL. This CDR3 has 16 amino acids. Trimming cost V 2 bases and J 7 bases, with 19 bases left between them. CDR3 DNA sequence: TGCGCCAGCAGCCAATCAGACAGCTCAGGTTGGAATACGCAGTATTTT. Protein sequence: CASSQSDSSGWNTQYF.

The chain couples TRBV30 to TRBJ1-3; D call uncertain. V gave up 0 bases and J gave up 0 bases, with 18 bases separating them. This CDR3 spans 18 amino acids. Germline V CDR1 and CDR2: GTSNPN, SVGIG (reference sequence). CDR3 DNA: TGTGCCTGGAGTGTAGACGGCGTCCTCCGAAGCTCTGGAAACACCATATATTTT. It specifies CAWSVDGVLRSSGNTIYF.